The rows below give T cell receptor beta chains drawn from one sample of a study of blood T cell repertoires in COVID-19. Measured with immunoSEQ multiplex PCR; TCRdb has only the in-frame clones, and not every one. The top ten clones hold approximately 4.5% of a sample with 150,000 to 200,000 clones, around nine tenths of them seen once. Sequencing was performed on peripheral blood. These receptors came from a human donor in a cohort sampled during active COVID-19. Each CDR3 is given with its conserved first and last residue. Fields, in order: J gene, V gene, D gene, clone size, CDR3 DNA, CDR3 protein. A D gene is named only where the DNA matches it firmly. Part of the rows lack a size; the others show once, few, many or a class for expanded clones.

TRBJ2-3 TRBV6-2/TRBV6-3 TRBD2 once TGTGCCAGCAGTTACGGGACTAGCGGGAGTTGGTCAGATACGCAGTATTTT CASSYGTSGSWSDTQYF
TRBJ2-7 TRBV7-2 TRBD1 . TGTGCCAGCAGCACGAGACAGGGACCCTACGAGCAGTACTTC CASSTRQGPYEQYF
TRBJ2-7 TRBV4-1 TRBD2 . TGCGCCAGCAGCCAAGGACTAGCGGGATTGAGGGTCGAGCAGTACTTC CASSQGLAGLRVEQYF
TRBJ2-7 TRBV19 TRBD1 once TGTGCCAGTTCTCGAACAGGGGGGTCCTACGAGCAGTACTTC CASSRTGGSYEQYF
TRBJ2-5 TRBV5-4 . . TGTGCCACCACTTCCGGCCAAGAGACCCAGTACTTC CATTSGQETQYF
TRBJ2-1 TRBV4-1 TRBD2 once TGCGCCAGCAGCCAAGATGCCCCTAGCGGGAGTCCCAATGAGCAGTTCTTC CASSQDAPSGSPNEQFF
TRBJ2-5 TRBV10-1 TRBD2 once TGCGCCAGCAGTGCTAGCGGAGCTGCTCAAGAGACCCAGTACTTC CASSASGAAQETQYF
TRBJ2-7 TRBV12-3/TRBV12-4 . . TGTGCCAGCAGTTTAACAGGGACCTACGAGCAGTACTTC CASSLTGTYEQYF
TRBJ2-1 TRBV4-1 TRBD2 . TGCGCCAGCAGCCAAGGGACTAGCGGGGACAATGAGCAGTTCTTC CASSQGTSGDNEQFF
TRBJ1-4 TRBV7-6 . . TGTGCCAGCAGCTTAGAGGCGGGGAATAATGAAAAACTGTTTTTT CASSLEAGNNEKLFF
TRBJ2-5 TRBV6-2/TRBV6-3 TRBD2 once TGTGCCAGCAGCCAACTCGGGGGGAGGGAGACCCAGTACTTC CASSQLGGRETQYF
TRBJ1-1 TRBV11-2 TRBD1 . TGTGCCAGCAGTGACAGGGGGGGATTGACTGAAGCTTTCTTT CASSDRGGLTEAFF
TRBJ1-1 TRBV5-1 TRBD1 . TGCGCCAGCAGCTTTCAGGGACAGCCGAACACTGAAGCTTTCTTT CASSFQGQPNTEAFF
TRBJ2-3 TRBV27 . . TGTGCCAGCAGTTATGGGACGGACGGGGGAGGTACGCAGTATTTT CASSYGTDGGGTQYF
TRBJ2-3 TRBV6-6 TRBD1 . TGTGCCAGCAGCCCTTGGACAGGGGTAGATACGCAGTATTTT CASSPWTGVDTQYF
TRBJ2-3 TRBV12-3/TRBV12-4 . . TGTGCCAGCAGTCTTCGTGGCACAGATACGCAGTATTTT CASSLRGTDTQYF
TRBJ1-3 TRBV5-8 . . TGTGCCAGCAGCTTTATTCGAAACACCATATATTTT CASSFIRNTIYF
TRBJ1-1 TRBV6-5 . . TGTGCCAGCAGGCCACTACGGGAGAACACTGAAGCTTTCTTT CASRPLRENTEAFF
TRBJ2-3 TRBV6-2/TRBV6-3 TRBD2 . TGTGCCAGCAGTTCAGCGGGGGTCATCACAGATACGCAGTATTTT CASSSAGVITDTQYF
TRBJ2-7 TRBV10-2 . . TGCGCCAGCAGTAGTCGAGCAGTAGTCGACGTAAAGCTAGCGACTTCCTACGAGCAGTACTTC CASSSRAVVDVKLATSYEQYF
TRBJ1-1 TRBV5-1 TRBD1 . TGCGCCAGCAGCTCCCTGACAGGGAGCACTGAAGCTTTCTTT CASSSLTGSTEAFF
TRBJ1-4 TRBV6-1 . . TGTGCCAGCAGTGAGTACGCAGGGGCAACTAATGAAAAACTGTTTTTT CASSEYAGATNEKLFF
TRBJ2-7 TRBV12-3/TRBV12-4 . . TGTGCCAGCAGTCAGTACGGCGACAACGAGCAGTACTTC CASSQYGDNEQYF
TRBJ2-1 TRBV10-1 . . TGCGCCAGCAGTGAGAGTCAGGATAGCTCCTACAATGAGCAGTTCTTC CASSESQDSSYNEQFF
TRBJ1-6 TRBV3-1/TRBV3-2 TRBD1 once TGTGCCAGCAGCCAAGGGACAGGGGCTTATAATTCACCCCTCCACTTT CASSQGTGAYNSPLHF
TRBJ2-5 TRBV11-2 . . TGTGCCAGCAGCTCAGGGGCTCAGGGGGAGACCCAGTACTTC CASSSGAQGETQYF
TRBJ1-1 TRBV2 . . TGTGCCAGCAGTGAAAACAGATTGAACACTGAAGCTTTCTTT CASSENRLNTEAFF
TRBJ1-2 TRBV28 TRBD1 . TGTGCCAGCAGTTTAGGGGACAGGGGACCGGGCTACACCTTC CASSLGDRGPGYTF
TRBJ2-3 TRBV10-2 TRBD1 . TGCGCCAGCAGTGGAGGGGGCCGAGATACGCAGTATTTT CASSGGGRDTQYF
TRBJ2-7 TRBV2 TRBD1 . TGTGCCAGCAGTAAGGACCGGGACAGGTATGGGGAGCAGTACTTC CASSKDRDRYGEQYF
TRBJ2-4 TRBV7-2 TRBD2 . TGTGCCAGCAGCGCCCAGGGGACTAGCGGGAGGATCAGGAACATTCAGTACTTC CASSAQGTSGRIRNIQYF
TRBJ2-1 TRBV6-1 . . TGTGCCAGCAGTGAATCAGGGGCGCCCTACAATGAGCAGTTCTTC CASSESGAPYNEQFF
TRBJ2-1 TRBV7-9 TRBD2 . TGTGCCAGCAGCTTACTAGCGGGAGAAATATTCTTC CASSLLAGEIFF
TRBJ2-7 TRBV7-8 . . TGTGCCAGCAGACCTAGGGGCCAGGGGAACTACGAGCAGTACTTC CASRPRGQGNYEQYF
TRBJ2-1 TRBV9 . . TGTGCCAGCAGCCCAACGGAGGGGCACGCCTACAATGAGCAGTTCTTC CASSPTEGHAYNEQFF
TRBJ1-3 TRBV9 . . TGTGCCAGCAGCGTAACGGGTCCGGGCTCTGGAAACACCATATATTTT CASSVTGPGSGNTIYF
TRBJ1-4 TRBV5-6 . once TGTGCCAGCAGCCAGACAGTAACTAATGAAAAACTGTTTTTT CASSQTVTNEKLFF
TRBJ1-4 TRBV4-3 TRBD1 . TGCGCCAGCAGCGCAGACAGGGAGTCTAATGAAAAACTGTTTTTT CASSADRESNEKLFF
TRBJ2-7 TRBV27 TRBD1 . TGTGCCAGCGGAACCGGGACAGCATACGAGCAGTACTTC CASGTGTAYEQYF
TRBJ2-1 TRBV20-1 . . TGCAGTGCTAGAGGGCTAGTTGAGCAGTTCTTC CSARGLVEQFF
TRBJ1-4 TRBV7-9 . . TGTGCCAGCAGCTTAAGGACAGTTAATGAAAAACTGTTTTTT CASSLRTVNEKLFF
TRBJ2-1 TRBV10-3 . . TGTGCCATCAGTGAGTTACTAGTGTTGGATGAGCAGTTCTTC CAISELLVLDEQFF
TRBJ2-2 TRBV6-1 TRBD1 . TGTGCCAGCAGTGTCAAAGGACAGGGGGGAACCGGGGAGCTGTTTTTT CASSVKGQGGTGELFF
TRBJ2-1 TRBV19 . . TGTGCCAGTAGTATAGTAGTGGACAATGAGCAGTTCTTC CASSIVVDNEQFF
TRBJ2-5 TRBV4-1 TRBD2 . TGCGCCAGCAGCCAAAAGGGACTAGCGGGGGACTTAGAGACCCAGTACTTC CASSQKGLAGDLETQYF
TRBJ1-2 TRBV3-1/TRBV3-2 TRBD1 . TGTGCCAGCAGCCAACGCCAGGGGGCCGATTCCTCTAACTATGGCTACACCTTC CASSQRQGADSSNYGYTF
TRBJ2-1 TRBV5-6 . few TGTGCCAGCAGCGGAGTAGACTACAATGAGCAGTTCTTC CASSGVDYNEQFF
TRBJ1-2 TRBV9 TRBD1 . TGTGCCAGCAGCTTAGGAGCCGGGACAGGACCTCCGGGAGGCTACACCTTC CASSLGAGTGPPGGYTF
TRBJ2-3 TRBV7-9 TRBD2 . TGTGCCAGCAGCCAACGGACTAGCGGGGCGGAGTATTTT CASSQRTSGAEYF
TRBJ2-7 TRBV27 . . TGTGCCAGCAGTTTATCTGGGGCCCACTCCTACGAGCAGTACTTC CASSLSGAHSYEQYF